This T cell receptor beta chain was captured by sequencing in a study of response to subunit inactivated influenza vaccine. General study results and limits: The authors put forward the suggestion that each seasonal influenza vaccination may bring in only a limited number of new T cells.

Details on this clonotype: Antigen specificity is unknown.

The CDR3 spans 14 residues. Germline V gives CDR1 SGHTA, CDR2 FQGTGA. Trimming shortened V by 0 bases and J by 5 bases, and 11 bases separated the two germline ends. A single record per CDR3 protein comes from TCRdb applying MiXCR to the RT-PCR reads. The table lists around 570,000 distinct CDR3 sequences, 6% to 9% of them singletons. J is TRBJ2-7 and V is TRBV7-3; perhaps TRBD2 as D (6 bases). This TCR came from a man aged 50-75 years who received an inactivated influenza vaccine. The sample was PBMCs from blood, taken 23 months after vaccination. As DNA, the CDR3 is TGTGCCAGCAGCTTAACGGGGGGTTTCGACGAGCAGTACTTC. This sequence encodes CASSLTGGFDEQYF.